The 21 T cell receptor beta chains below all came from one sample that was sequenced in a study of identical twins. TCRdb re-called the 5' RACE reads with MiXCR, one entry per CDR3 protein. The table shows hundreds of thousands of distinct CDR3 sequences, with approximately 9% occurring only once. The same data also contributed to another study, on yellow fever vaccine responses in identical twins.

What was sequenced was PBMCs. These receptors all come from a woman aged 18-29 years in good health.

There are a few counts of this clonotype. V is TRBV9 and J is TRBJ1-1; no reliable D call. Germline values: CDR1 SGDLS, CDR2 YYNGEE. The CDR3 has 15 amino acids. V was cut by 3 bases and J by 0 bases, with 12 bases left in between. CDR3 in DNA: TGTGCCAGCAGCGCGTCTTTGGGGTTGAACACTGAAGCTTTCTTT. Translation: CASSASLGLNTEAFF.

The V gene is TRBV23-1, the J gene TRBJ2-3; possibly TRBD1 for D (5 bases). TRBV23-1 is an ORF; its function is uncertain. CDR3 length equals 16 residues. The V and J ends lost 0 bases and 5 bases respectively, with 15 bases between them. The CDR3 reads CASSQSPQAPRDTQYF. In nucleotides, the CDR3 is TGCGCCAGCAGTCAATCGCCACAGGCGCCCCGAGATACGCAGTATTTT.

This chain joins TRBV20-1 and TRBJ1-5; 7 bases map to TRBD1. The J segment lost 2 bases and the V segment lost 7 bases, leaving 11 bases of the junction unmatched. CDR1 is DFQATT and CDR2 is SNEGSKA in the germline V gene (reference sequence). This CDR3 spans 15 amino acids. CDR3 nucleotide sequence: TGCAGTGTTCGATCAGATGGGACAGGCAATCAGCCCCAGCATTTT. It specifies CSVRSDGTGNQPQHF.

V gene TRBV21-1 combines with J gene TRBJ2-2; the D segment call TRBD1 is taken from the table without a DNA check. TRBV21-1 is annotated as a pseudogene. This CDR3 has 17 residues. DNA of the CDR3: TGTGCCAGCAGCAAAGGGATGGGGGGATCAAATACCGGGGAGCTGTTTTTT. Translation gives CASSKGMGGSNTGELFF.

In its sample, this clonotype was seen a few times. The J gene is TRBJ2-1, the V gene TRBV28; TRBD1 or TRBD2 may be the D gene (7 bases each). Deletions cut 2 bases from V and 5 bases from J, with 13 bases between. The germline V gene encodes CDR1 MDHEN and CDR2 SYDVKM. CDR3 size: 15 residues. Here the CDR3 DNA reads TGTGCCAGCAGTTTACTCCAGGGGGGGGACAATGAGCAGTTCTTC. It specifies CASSLLQGGDNEQFF.

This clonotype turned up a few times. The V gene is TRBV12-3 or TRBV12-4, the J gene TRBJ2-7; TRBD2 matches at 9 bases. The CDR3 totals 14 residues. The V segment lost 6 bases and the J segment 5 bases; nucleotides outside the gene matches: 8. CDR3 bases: TGTGCCAGCAGCCAGACTAGCGGAGGCCACGAGCAGTACTTC. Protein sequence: CASSQTSGGHEQYF.

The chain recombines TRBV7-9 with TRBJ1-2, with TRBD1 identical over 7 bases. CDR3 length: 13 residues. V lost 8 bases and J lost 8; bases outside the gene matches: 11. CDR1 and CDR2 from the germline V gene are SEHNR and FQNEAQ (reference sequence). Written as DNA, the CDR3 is TGTGCCAGCGAGGGAGACAGGGTCTACGGCTACACCTTC. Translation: CASEGDRVYGYTF.

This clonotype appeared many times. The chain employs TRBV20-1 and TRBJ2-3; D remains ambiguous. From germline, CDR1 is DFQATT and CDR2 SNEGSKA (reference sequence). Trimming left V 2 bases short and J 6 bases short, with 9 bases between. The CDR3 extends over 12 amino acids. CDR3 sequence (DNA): TGCAGTGCTAGAAGGTATCTGGATACGCAGTATTTT. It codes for CSARRYLDTQYF.

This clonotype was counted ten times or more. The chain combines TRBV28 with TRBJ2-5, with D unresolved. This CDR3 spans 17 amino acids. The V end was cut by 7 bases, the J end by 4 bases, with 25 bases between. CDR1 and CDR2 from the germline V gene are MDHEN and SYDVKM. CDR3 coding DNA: TGTGCCAGCACTCCCCTAGGCAGAGACACCACCGGAGAGACCCAGTACTTC. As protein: CASTPLGRDTTGETQYF.

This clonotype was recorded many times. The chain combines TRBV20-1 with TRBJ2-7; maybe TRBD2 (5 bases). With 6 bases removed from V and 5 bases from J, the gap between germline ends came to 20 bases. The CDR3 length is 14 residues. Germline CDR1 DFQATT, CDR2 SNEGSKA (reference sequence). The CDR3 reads CSAKKQRVGNEQYF. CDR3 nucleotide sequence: TGCAGTGCCAAGAAACAGAGGGTGGGCAACGAGCAGTACTTC.

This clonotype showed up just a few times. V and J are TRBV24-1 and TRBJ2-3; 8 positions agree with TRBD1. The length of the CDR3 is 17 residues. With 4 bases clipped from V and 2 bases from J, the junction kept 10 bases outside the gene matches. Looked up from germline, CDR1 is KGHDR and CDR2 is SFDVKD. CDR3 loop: CATSDPGRTGFTDTQYF. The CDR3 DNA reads TGTGCCACCAGTGACCCGGGGCGGACAGGGTTCACAGATACGCAGTATTTT.

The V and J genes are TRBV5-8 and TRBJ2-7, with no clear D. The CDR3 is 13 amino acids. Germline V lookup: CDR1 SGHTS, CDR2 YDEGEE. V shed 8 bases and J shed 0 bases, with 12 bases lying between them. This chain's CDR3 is CASPRPASYEQYF. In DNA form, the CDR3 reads TGTGCCAGTCCCCGGCCAGCCTCCTACGAGCAGTACTTC.

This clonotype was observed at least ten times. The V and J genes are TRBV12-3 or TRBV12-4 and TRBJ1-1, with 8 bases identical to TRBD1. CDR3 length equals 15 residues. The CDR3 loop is CVSTAQGARGGEAFF. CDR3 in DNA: TGTGTCTCAACAGCCCAGGGGGCGCGAGGAGGTGAAGCTTTCTTT.

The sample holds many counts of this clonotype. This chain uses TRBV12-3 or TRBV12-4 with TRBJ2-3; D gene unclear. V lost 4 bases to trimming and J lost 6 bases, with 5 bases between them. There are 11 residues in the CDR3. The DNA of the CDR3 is TGTGCCAGCAGTTATTCCGATACGCAGTATTTT. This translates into CASSYSDTQYF.

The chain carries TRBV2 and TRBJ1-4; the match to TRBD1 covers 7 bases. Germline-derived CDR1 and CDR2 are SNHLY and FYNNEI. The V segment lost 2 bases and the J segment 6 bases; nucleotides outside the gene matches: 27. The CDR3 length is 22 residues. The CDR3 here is CASSEREVLLRTGPHGYEKLFF. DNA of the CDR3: TGTGCCAGCAGTGAAAGGGAGGTCCTCTTACGGACAGGCCCTCACGGATATGAAAAACTGTTTTTT.

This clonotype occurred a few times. The CDR3 sequence: CASSPWTSGRESSTDTQYF. The CDR3 coding sequence is TGTGCCAGCAGCCCCTGGACTAGCGGGAGGGAAAGCAGCACAGATACGCAGTATTTT. The chain links TRBV14 to TRBJ2-3; the match to TRBD2 covers 15 bases. CDR1 is SGHDN and CDR2 is FVKESK in the germline V gene. V trimming: 4 bases; J trimming: 0 bases; junction bases outside the gene matches: 8. The CDR3 covers 19 residues.

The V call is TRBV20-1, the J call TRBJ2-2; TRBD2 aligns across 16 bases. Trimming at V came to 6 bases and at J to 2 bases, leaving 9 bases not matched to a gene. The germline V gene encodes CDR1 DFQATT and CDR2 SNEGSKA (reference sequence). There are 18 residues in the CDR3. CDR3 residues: CSASRGTSGRENTGELFF. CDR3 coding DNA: TGCAGTGCCTCGCGCGGGACTAGCGGGAGGGAAAACACCGGGGAGCTGTTTTTT.

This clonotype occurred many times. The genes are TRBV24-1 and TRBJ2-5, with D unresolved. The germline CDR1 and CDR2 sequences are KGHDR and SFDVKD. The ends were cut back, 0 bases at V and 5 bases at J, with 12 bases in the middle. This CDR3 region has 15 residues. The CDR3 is CATSDLRPMGETQYF. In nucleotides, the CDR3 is TGTGCCACCAGTGATTTGCGTCCTATGGGGGAGACCCAGTACTTC.

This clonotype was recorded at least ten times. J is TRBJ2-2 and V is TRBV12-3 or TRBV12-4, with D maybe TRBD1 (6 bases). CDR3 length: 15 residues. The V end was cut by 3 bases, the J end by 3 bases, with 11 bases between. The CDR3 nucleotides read TGTGCCAGCAGTTTGTCGGACAGAGACACCGGGGAGCTGTTTTTT. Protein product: CASSLSDRDTGELFF.

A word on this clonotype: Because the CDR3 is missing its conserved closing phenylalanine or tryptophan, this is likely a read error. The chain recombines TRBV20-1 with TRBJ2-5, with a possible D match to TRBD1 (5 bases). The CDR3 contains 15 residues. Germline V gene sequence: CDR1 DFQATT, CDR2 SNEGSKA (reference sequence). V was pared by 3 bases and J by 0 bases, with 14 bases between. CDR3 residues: CSASTPSGNQETQYL. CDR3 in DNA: TGCAGTGCTAGTACACCCTCAGGGAACCAAGAGACCCAGTACCTC.

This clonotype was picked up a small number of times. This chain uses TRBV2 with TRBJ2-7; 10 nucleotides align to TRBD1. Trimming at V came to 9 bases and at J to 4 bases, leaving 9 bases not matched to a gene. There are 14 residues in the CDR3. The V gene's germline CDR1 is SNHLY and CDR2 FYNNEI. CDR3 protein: CASTRQGATYEQYF. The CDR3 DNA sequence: TGTGCCAGTACTCGACAGGGGGCGACGTACGAGCAGTACTTC.